This TCR beta chain derives from a study of blood T cell repertoires in COVID-19. The overall study: T cells, B-cell-depleted T cells, or PBMCs supplied cDNA or gDNA.

This clone was counted once. CDR1 and CDR2 (germline): SGHDN, FVKESK. The CDR3 has 14 residues. V gave up 2 bases and J gave up 5 bases, with 12 bases separating them. Measured with immunoSEQ multiplex PCR; TCRdb has only the in-frame clones, and not every one. The sample contains about 380,000 clones, 80% to 90% of which appear only once. Cohort assignment relied on participant-reported clinical history. This sequence was found in a man aged 25-40 years who had recovered from COVID-19. The sequencing sample was made of PBMCs or T cells enriched from blood (not recorded which). The rearrangement joins TRBV14 to TRBJ2-5; TRBD2 might be the D (5 bases). The CDR3 protein is CASSQFRGGETQYF. CDR3 coding DNA: TGTGCCAGCAGCCAATTCCGGGGTGGGGAGACCCAGTACTTC. Full variable domain (outside the CDR3, taken from reference TRBV14 and TRBJ2-5): EAGVTQFPSHSVIEKGQTVTLRCDPISGHDNLYWYRRVMGKEIKFLLHFVKESKQDESGMPNNRFLAERTGGTYSTLKVQPAELEDSGVYFCASSQFRGGETQYFGPGTRLLVL.